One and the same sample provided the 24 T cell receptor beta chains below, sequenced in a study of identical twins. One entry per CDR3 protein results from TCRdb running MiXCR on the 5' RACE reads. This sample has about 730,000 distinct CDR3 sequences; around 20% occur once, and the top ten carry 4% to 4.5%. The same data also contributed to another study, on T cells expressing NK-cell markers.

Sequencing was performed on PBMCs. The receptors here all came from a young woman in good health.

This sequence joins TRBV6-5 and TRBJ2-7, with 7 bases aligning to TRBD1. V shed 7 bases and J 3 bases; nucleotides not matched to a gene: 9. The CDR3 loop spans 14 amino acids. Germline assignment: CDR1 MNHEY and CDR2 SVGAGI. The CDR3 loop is CASNFKGAYYEQYF. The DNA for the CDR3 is TGTGCCAGCAATTTCAAGGGGGCTTACTACGAGCAGTACTTC.

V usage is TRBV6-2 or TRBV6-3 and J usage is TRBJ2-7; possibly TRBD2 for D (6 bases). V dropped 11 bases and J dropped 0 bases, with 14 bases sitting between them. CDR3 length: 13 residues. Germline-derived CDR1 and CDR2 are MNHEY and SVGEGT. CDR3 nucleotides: TGTGCCGGCTCACGGGGGAGCTCCTACGAGCAGTACTTC. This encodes CAGSRGSSYEQYF.

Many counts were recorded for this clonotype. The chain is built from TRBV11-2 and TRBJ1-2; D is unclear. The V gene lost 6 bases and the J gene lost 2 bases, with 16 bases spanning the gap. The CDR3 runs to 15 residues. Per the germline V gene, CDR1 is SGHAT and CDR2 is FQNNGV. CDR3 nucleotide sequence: TGTGCCAGCAGTTCGACTAGGACGGACAACTATGGCTACACCTTC. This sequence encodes CASSSTRTDNYGYTF.

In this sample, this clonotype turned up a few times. The CDR3: CASGPQRGSGYTF. The CDR3 coding sequence is TGTGCTAGTGGCCCTCAACGGGGGAGCGGCTACACCTTC. The J gene is TRBJ1-2, the V gene TRBV12-5, with D tentatively TRBD1 (5 bases). V was trimmed by 6 bases and J by 8 bases, leaving 16 bases between them. The CDR3 has 13 amino acids. Germline CDR1 is LGHNT and CDR2 is FRNRAP.

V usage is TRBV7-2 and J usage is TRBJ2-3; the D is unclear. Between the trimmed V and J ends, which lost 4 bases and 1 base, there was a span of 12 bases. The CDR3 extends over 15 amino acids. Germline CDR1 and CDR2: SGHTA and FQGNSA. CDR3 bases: TGTGCCAGCAGCTCCTCCCCACCGGGCACAGATACGCAGTATTTT. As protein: CASSSSPPGTDTQYF.

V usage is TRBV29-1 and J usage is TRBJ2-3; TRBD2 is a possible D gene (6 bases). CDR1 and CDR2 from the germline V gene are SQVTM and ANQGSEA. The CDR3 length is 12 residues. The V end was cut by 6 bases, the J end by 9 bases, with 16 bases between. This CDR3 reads CSVRGPRGTQYF. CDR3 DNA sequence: TGCAGCGTCCGGGGCCCACGGGGGACGCAGTATTTT.

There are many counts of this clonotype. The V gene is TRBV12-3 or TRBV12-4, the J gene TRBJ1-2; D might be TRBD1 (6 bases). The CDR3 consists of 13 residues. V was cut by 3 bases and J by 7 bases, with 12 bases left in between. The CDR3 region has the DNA TGTGCCAGCAGTTTTACCCGGGGGGCTGGCTACACCTTC. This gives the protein CASSFTRGAGYTF.

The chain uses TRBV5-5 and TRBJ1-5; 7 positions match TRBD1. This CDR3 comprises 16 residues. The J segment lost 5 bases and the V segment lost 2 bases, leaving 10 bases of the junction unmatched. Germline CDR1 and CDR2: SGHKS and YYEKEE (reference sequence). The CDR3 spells CASSFFWVQGDQPQHF. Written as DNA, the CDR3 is TGTGCCAGCAGCTTTTTCTGGGTGCAGGGGGATCAGCCCCAGCATTTT. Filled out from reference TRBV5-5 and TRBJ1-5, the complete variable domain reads DAGVTQSPTHLIKTRGQQVTLRCSPISGHKSVSWYQQVLGQGPQFIFQYYEKEERGRGNFPDRFSARQFPNYSSELNVNALLLGDSALYLCASSFFWVQGDQPQHFGDGTRLSIL.

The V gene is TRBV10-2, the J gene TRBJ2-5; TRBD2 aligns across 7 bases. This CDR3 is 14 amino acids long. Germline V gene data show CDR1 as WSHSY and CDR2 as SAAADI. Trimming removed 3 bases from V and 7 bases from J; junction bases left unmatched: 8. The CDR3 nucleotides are TGCGCCAGCAGTGAAGGAGCGGGCGGGGGGACCCAGTACTTC. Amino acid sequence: CASSEGAGGGTQYF.

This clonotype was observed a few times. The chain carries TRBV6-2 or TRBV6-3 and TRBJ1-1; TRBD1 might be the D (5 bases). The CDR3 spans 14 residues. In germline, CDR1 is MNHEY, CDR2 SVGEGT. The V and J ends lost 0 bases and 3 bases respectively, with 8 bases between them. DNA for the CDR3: TGTGCCAGCAGTTACTCGATCAGGGACACTGAAGCTTTCTTT. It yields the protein CASSYSIRDTEAFF.

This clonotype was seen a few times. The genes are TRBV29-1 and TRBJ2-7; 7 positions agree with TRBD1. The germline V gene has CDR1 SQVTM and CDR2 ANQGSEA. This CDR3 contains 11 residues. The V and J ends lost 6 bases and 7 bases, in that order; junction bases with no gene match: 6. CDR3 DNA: TGCAGCGTGGATAGGGGGCTTGAGCAGTACTTC. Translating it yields CSVDRGLEQYF.

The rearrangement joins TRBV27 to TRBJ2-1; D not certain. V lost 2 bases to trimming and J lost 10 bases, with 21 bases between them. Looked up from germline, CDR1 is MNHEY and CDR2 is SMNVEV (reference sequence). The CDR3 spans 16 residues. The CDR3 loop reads CASSLTPYDRRPEQFF. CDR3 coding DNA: TGTGCCAGCAGTTTAACCCCGTACGACCGTCGACCGGAGCAGTTCTTC.

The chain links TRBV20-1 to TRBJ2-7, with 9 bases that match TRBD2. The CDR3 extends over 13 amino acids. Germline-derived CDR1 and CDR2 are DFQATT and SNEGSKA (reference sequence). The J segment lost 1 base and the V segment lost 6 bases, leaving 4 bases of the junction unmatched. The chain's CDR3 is CSAWTSESYEQYF. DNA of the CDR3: TGCAGTGCATGGACTAGCGAGTCCTACGAGCAGTACTTC.

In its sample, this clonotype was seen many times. CDR3 bases: TGTGCCTGGAGTCTAATGAGCTACGAGCAGTACTTC. Its translation is CAWSLMSYEQYF. This chain links TRBV30 with TRBJ2-7; the D is unclear. This CDR3 comprises 12 residues. V lost 2 bases and J 3 bases, leaving 8 bases between the germline ends. From germline, CDR1 is GTSNPN and CDR2 SVGIG (reference sequence). The whole variable domain, remainder taken from reference TRBV30 and TRBJ2-7, is SQTIHQWPATLVQPVGSPLSLECTVEGTSNPNLYWYRQAAGRGLQLLFYSVGIGQISSEVPQNLSASRPQDRQFILSSKKLLLSDSGFYLCAWSLMSYEQYFGPGTRLTVT.

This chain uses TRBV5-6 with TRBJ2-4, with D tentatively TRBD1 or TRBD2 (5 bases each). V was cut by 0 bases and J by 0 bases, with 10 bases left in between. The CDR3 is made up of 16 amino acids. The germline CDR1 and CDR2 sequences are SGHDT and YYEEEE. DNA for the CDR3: TGTGCCAGCAGCTTGGTGGGTGGGACAGCCAAAAACATTCAGTACTTC. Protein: CASSLVGGTAKNIQYF.

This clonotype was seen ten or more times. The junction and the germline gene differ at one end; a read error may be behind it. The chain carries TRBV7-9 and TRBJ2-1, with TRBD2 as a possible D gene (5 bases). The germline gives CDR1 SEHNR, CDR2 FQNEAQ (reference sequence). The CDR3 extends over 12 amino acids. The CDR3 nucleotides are TGCGCCAGCAGCTTTACCGGGGATGAGCAGTTCTTC. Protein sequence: CASSFTGDEQFF.

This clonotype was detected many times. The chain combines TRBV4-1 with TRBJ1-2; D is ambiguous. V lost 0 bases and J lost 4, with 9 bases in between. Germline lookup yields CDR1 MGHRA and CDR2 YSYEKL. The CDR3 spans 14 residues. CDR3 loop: CASSQDPGSYGYTF. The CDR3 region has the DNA TGCGCCAGCAGCCAAGACCCGGGGTCCTATGGCTACACCTTC.

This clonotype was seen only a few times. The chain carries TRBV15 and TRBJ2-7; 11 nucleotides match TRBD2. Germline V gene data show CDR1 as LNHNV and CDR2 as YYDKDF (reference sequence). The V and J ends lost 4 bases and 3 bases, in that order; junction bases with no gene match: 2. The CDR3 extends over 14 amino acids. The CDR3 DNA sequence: TGTGCCACCAGCATAGGACTAGCGGGCTACGAGCAGTACTTC. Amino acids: CATSIGLAGYEQYF.

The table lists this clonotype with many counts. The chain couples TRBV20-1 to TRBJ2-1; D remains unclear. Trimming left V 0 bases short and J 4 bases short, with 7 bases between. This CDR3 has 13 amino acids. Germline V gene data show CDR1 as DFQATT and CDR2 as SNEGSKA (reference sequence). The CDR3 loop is CSARDLGYNEQFF. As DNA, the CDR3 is TGCAGTGCTAGAGATCTCGGTTACAATGAGCAGTTCTTC.

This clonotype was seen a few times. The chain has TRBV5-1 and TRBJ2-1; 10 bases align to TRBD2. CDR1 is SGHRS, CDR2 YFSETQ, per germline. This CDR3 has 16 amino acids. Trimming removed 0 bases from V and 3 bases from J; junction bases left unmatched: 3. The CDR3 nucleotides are TGCGCCAGCAGCTTGGCCTGGACTAGCGGCTACAATGAGCAGTTCTTC. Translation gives CASSLAWTSGYNEQFF.

CDR3 sequence (DNA): TGCAGTGCTAAAGAAATAGCGGGCCACACAGATACGCAGTATTTT. It yields the protein CSAKEIAGHTDTQYF. J is TRBJ2-3 and V is TRBV20-1; 7 bases line up with TRBD2. CDR3 length: 15 amino acids. V lost 4 bases, J lost 2 bases, and 9 bases stayed unmatched. Germline V CDR1 and CDR2: DFQATT, SNEGSKA (reference sequence).

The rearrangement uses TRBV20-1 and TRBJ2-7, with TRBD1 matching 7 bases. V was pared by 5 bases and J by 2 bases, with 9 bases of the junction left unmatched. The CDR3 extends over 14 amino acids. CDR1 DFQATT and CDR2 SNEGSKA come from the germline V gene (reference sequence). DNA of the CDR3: TGCAGTGCTTCCTGGACAGGTGTACCCTACGAGCAGTACTTC. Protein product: CSASWTGVPYEQYF.

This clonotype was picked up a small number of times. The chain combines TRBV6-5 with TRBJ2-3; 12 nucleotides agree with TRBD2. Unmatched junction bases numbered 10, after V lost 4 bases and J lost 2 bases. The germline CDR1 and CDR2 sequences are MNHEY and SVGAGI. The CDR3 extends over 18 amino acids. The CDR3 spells CASSSLATSGRLTDTQYF. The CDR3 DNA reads TGTGCCAGCAGTTCCCTCGCTACTAGCGGGAGGCTCACAGATACGCAGTATTTT.

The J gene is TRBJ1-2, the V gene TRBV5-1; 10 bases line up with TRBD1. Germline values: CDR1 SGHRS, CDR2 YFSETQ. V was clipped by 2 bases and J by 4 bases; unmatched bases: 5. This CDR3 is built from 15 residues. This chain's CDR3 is CASSFPGTGAYGYTF. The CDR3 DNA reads TGCGCCAGCAGCTTTCCCGGGACAGGGGCCTATGGCTACACCTTC.